The next 5 T cell receptor beta chains were all read from a single sample in a study of T cell responses to AZD1222 COVID-19 vaccine listed by TCRdb under 2021. The sample's time point label, decoded: baseline before first vaccination. Receptor amplification or capture employed the immunoSEQ multiplex PCR assay. As stored in TCRdb, this immuneACCESS dataset retains in-frame rearrangements with V and J assigned. A fraction of the clones does not appear; measured against another copy, unresolved V genes explain less than half of the discrepancy, and the remainder lacks a known reason. For this sample the table gives about 130,000 clones, of which about 91% were detected only once. Under 3.5% of the sample rests with the top ten. Sequences were derived from peripheral blood, sampled on day 0 of AZD1222 vaccination. The receptors come from an adult in good health.

The chain employs TRBV5-4 and TRBJ1-3, with D uncertain. Trimming removed 0 bases from V and 2 bases from J, with 3 bases in between. The CDR3 consists of 13 residues. The germline V gene encodes CDR1 SGHNT and CDR2 YYREEE (reference sequence). CDR3 sequence reads: CASSLGTGNTIYF. In DNA form, the CDR3 reads TGTGCCAGCAGCTTGGGGACTGGAAACACCATATATTTT.

The V and J genes are TRBV4-1 and TRBJ1-3; weak D call: TRBD1 (5 bases). Germline V CDR1 and CDR2: MGHRA, YSYEKL. This CDR3 region has 19 residues. V was shortened by 0 bases and J by 4 bases, with 22 bases between the two germline ends. The CDR3 DNA reads TGCGCCAGCAGCCAAGAAAGTAGGCAGGGAATGCGCCCAGGAAACACCATATATTTT. It yields the protein CASSQESRQGMRPGNTIYF.

The chain uses TRBV9 and TRBJ2-3; unclear D gene. Germline CDR1 and CDR2: SGDLS and YYNGEE. V lost 0 bases and J lost 5, with 10 bases in between. The CDR3 length is 14 residues. The CDR3 spells CASSVDHARDTQYF. The DNA for the CDR3 is TGTGCCAGCAGCGTAGATCACGCGAGAGATACGCAGTATTTT.

The chain combines TRBV5-8 with TRBJ2-7, with 7 bases matching TRBD1. This CDR3 is 15 amino acids long. Per the germline V gene, CDR1 is SGHTS and CDR2 is YDEGEE. J lost 4 bases, V lost 0 bases, and 7 bases had no gene match. The CDR3 DNA sequence: TGTGCCAGCAGCTTGGGTGGACAGGAGAAATACGAGCAGTACTTC. Protein product: CASSLGGQEKYEQYF.

The gene calls are TRBV6-5 and TRBJ1-2, with 8 bases identical to TRBD1. From germline, CDR1 is MNHEY and CDR2 SVGAGI. The trim removed 6 bases at V and 7 bases at J, leaving 7 bases unmatched. This CDR3 has 13 residues. The CDR3 DNA reads as TGTGCCAGCAGCCTGGACAGGGTCTTTGGCTACACCTTC. Its protein product is CASSLDRVFGYTF.